The text below deals with one T cell receptor (beta chain). Assay: immunoSEQ multiplex PCR; the TCRdb copy retains only in-frame clones and omits some. The sample holds about 18,000 clones, 70% to 90% seen once. The data stem from a study of T cell changes during pregnancy in multiple sclerosis. This receptor was obtained from a female donor with multiple sclerosis, enrolled in a pregnancy study. The material was CD8+ T cells from peripheral blood mononuclear cells, obtained after pregnancy.

The CDR3 is CATSRDLRGANQPQHF. As DNA, the CDR3 is TGTGCCACCAGCAGAGATCTTCGGGGGGCGAATCAGCCCCAGCATTTT. This rearrangement joins TRBV15 to TRBJ1-5; a possible D gene is TRBD1 (6 bases). Between the trimmed V and J ends, which lost 0 bases and 4 bases, there was a span of 13 bases. CDR1 and CDR2 from the germline V gene are LNHNV and YYDKDF (reference sequence). This CDR3 is built from 16 residues.